A single sample is the source of the 15 T cell receptor beta chains below, sequenced in a study of T cells in Graves' hyperthyroidism and ophthalmopathy. The source material, RNA transcripts, was used to amplify TCR beta CDR3 regions. With the HTBI primer set, the TCR CDR3 went through a first round of RT-PCR. A single record per CDR3 protein comes from TCRdb applying MiXCR to the multiplex PCR reads. The sample has about 380,000 distinct CDR3 sequences, about 14% seen once. Source material: blood. These receptors came from a woman aged 25 to 39 with Graves' ophthalmopathy.

CDR3 sequence (DNA): TGTGCCAGCCCCCCCCTAGCGGGGGGGCTGGACAATGAGCAGTTCTTC. Protein sequence: CASPPLAGGLDNEQFF. V and J are TRBV28 and TRBJ2-1; 12 bases align to TRBD2. CDR3 length: 16 residues. The germline V gene has CDR1 MDHEN and CDR2 SYDVKM. With V trimmed by 8 bases and J by 5 bases, 10 bases remained unmatched.

Ten or more counts support this clonotype. This chain connects TRBV13 to TRBJ1-5, with TRBD1 matching 8 bases. CDR1 is PRHDT, CDR2 FYEKMQ, per germline (reference sequence). The CDR3 consists of 15 residues. J was trimmed by 2 bases and V by 4 bases; bases with no gene match: 4. CDR3 sequence reads: CASSSRGRGNQPQHF. The CDR3 nucleotides are TGTGCCAGCAGCTCCAGGGGGCGGGGCAATCAGCCCCAGCATTTT.

This clonotype was observed a few times. This may stem from a read error, because a much larger clone lies one nucleotide away. The rearrangement joins TRBV6-1 to TRBJ2-7, with TRBD1 identical over 7 bases. CDR1 is MNHNS and CDR2 is SASEGT in the germline V gene. The CDR3 consists of 15 residues. The V and J ends lost 2 bases and 7 bases, in that order; junction bases with no gene match: 11. CDR3 coding DNA: TGTGCCAGCAGTGAATGGGAACAGGGGCACCGGGAGCAGTACTTC. It is translated as CASSEWEQGHREQYF.

In this sample, this clonotype turned up once. Because the CDR3 is missing its conserved closing phenylalanine or tryptophan, this is likely a read error. The chain has TRBV27 and TRBJ1-1; D remains ambiguous. CDR1 and CDR2 from the germline V gene are MNHEY and SMNVEV (reference sequence). The CDR3 totals 15 residues. V shed 5 bases and J shed 2 bases, with 15 bases lying between them. CDR3 residues: CASSEASTDNTEAFP. The CDR3 nucleotides read TGTGCCAGCAGTGAAGCGTCAACTGATAACACTGAAGCTTTCCCT.

This clonotype was picked up many times. This sequence joins TRBV7-8 and TRBJ1-1, with D perhaps matching TRBD1 (6 bases). The germline V gene has CDR1 SGHVS and CDR2 FQNEAQ. Between the trimmed V and J ends, which lost 5 bases and 2 bases, there was a span of 18 bases. The CDR3 extends over 16 amino acids. CDR3 residues: CASSRNTGQVNTEAFF. CDR3 bases: TGTGCCAGCAGCCGAAATACAGGGCAAGTAAACACTGAAGCTTTCTTT.

This clonotype was picked up many times. The chain is built from TRBV11-2 and TRBJ2-5; 7 bases match TRBD2. The junction had 8 bases not matched to a gene; V was cut back by 2 bases and J by 2 bases. CDR1 is SGHAT and CDR2 is FQNNGV in the germline V gene. This CDR3 comprises 16 residues. The CDR3, as DNA: TGTGCCAGCAGCTTATTTAGGGCGGGGGATCAAGAGACCCAGTACTTC. This encodes CASSLFRAGDQETQYF.

The rearrangement links TRBV5-6 to TRBJ1-2; tentative D call: TRBD1 (6 bases). V shed 4 bases and J shed 1 base, with 14 bases lying between them. The CDR3 sequence is 15 residues long. Germline loops: CDR1 SGHDT, CDR2 YYEEEE. The CDR3 spells CASSPRTARNYGYTF. The CDR3 DNA reads as TGTGCCAGCAGCCCGCGGACAGCCCGTAACTATGGCTACACCTTC. Complete variable domain (other parts from reference TRBV5-6 and TRBJ1-2): DAGVTQSPTHLIKTRGQQVTLRCSPKSGHDTVSWYQQALGQGPQFIFQYYEEEERQRGNFPDRFSGHQFPNYSSELNVNALLLGDSALYLCASSPRTARNYGYTFGSGTRLTVV.

The gene calls are TRBV19 and TRBJ2-1; possibly TRBD2 for D (6 bases). This CDR3 has 15 amino acids. Trimming took off 7 bases at V and 0 bases at J, with 13 bases between the two ends. CDR1 and CDR2 from the germline V gene are LNHDA and SQIVND (reference sequence). The chain's CDR3 is CASTPGRDSYNEQFF. The DNA of the CDR3 is TGTGCCAGTACACCCGGGCGGGACTCCTACAATGAGCAGTTCTTC.

This clonotype appeared a few times. J is TRBJ1-1 and V is TRBV5-1; D uncertain. Trimming pared 0 bases from V and 6 bases from J, leaving 9 bases between. The CDR3 spans 13 residues. Germline CDR1 reads SGHRS; CDR2 reads YFSETQ. The CDR3 loop reads CASSLDPPSEAFF. The CDR3 DNA reads as TGCGCCAGCAGCTTGGACCCGCCCTCTGAAGCTTTCTTT. Filled out from reference TRBV5-1 and TRBJ1-1, the complete variable domain reads KAGVTQTPRYLIKTRGQQVTLSCSPISGHRSVSWYQQTPGQGLQFLFEYFSETQRNKGNFPGRFSGRQFSNSRSEMNVSTLELGDSALYLCASSLDPPSEAFFGQGTRLTVV.

This clonotype has at least ten counts. The V call is TRBV18, the J call TRBJ2-7; 9 positions agree with TRBD1. This CDR3 is 15 amino acids long. Germline V gene lookup returns CDR1 KGHSH and CDR2 LQKENI. The V gene end was trimmed by 3 bases and the J gene end by 2 bases; junction bases not matched to a gene: 5. CDR3 sequence: CASSPGTGTTYEQYF. The CDR3 region has the DNA TGTGCCAGCTCACCCGGGACAGGGACGACCTACGAGCAGTACTTC.

Many counts were recorded for this clonotype. The chain joins TRBV20-1 to TRBJ1-4, with 9 bases that match TRBD1. The trim removed 3 bases at V and 8 bases at J, leaving 13 bases unmatched. Per the germline V gene, CDR1 is DFQATT and CDR2 is SNEGSKA (reference sequence). This CDR3 is built from 16 residues. The CDR3 sequence is CSARRDRDENWEKLFF. CDR3 nucleotides: TGCAGTGCTAGGAGGGACAGGGACGAGAATTGGGAAAAACTGTTTTTT.

This clonotype has ten or more counts. The chain carries TRBV5-1 and TRBJ2-3; D ambiguous. Germline V gene lookup returns CDR1 SGHRS and CDR2 YFSETQ. Trimming pared 5 bases from V and 1 base from J, leaving 14 bases between. The CDR3 is made up of 15 amino acids. Here the CDR3 reads CASSVFAVGTDTQYF. The CDR3, as DNA: TGCGCCAGCAGTGTGTTCGCGGTCGGCACAGATACGCAGTATTTT.

This clonotype was detected ten times or more. CDR3 sequence (DNA): TGTGCCAGCAGCCCTAGCGACTACAAAACAGATACGCAGTATTTT. The encoded protein is CASSPSDYKTDTQYF. The chain combines TRBV7-2 with TRBJ2-3; possible D gene TRBD2, 6 bases. The CDR3 length is 15 residues. Germline V gene lookup returns CDR1 SGHTA and CDR2 FQGNSA. V was shortened by 5 bases and J by 3 bases, with 15 bases between the two germline ends.

As regards this clonotype: A read error may be the cause here, since a much bigger clone is one base away. The chain couples TRBV15 to TRBJ2-2; 8 bases align to TRBD1. This CDR3 has 15 amino acids. Germline CDR1 LNHNV, CDR2 YYDKDF (reference sequence). Written as DNA, the CDR3 is TGTGCCGCCAGCAGCCAGGGGGCGCGCTCCGGGGAGCTGTTTTTT. As protein: CAASSQGARSGELFF. Based on the CDR3 plus reference TRBV15 and TRBJ2-2, the full variable domain is DAMVIQNPRYQVTQFGKPVTLSCSQTLNHNVMYWYQQKSSQAPKLLFHYYDKDFNNEADTPDNFQSRRPNTSFCFLDIRSPGLGDTAMYLCAASSQGARSGELFFGEGSRLTVL.

This clonotype was counted at least ten times. The chain joins TRBV18 to TRBJ1-1; no firm D call. Between the trimmed V and J ends, which lost 1 base and 1 base, there was a span of 7 bases. The CDR3 runs 14 residues. Germline CDR1 and CDR2: KGHSH and LQKENI. The CDR3 sequence: CASSPLLWNTEAFF. The CDR3 region has the DNA TGTGCCAGCTCACCACTACTTTGGAACACTGAAGCTTTCTTT.